This T cell receptor beta chain appears in the sequencing data of a study of patients and donors after allogeneic stem cell transplantation. This CDR3 comprises 15 residues. The V gene lost 0 bases and the J gene lost 3 bases, with 13 bases spanning the gap. In germline, CDR1 is SQVTM, CDR2 ANQGSEA. Each CDR3 protein gets one entry after TCRdb re-called the RT-PCR reads with MiXCR. Among 25,000 to 40,000 distinct CDR3 sequences, less than 45% were seen once, and the ten largest hold over 65%. This clonotype was detected ten times or more. The V and J genes are TRBV29-1 and TRBJ2-3; tentatively, D is TRBD1 (7 bases). The sequenced sample was blood, either unsorted or a sorted T cell fraction (not recorded which). The sequence was obtained from a human donor who was either an allogeneic HSCT recipient or a stem cell or donor lymphocyte infusion donor (not recorded which). It is not recorded whose cells these are; they may come from a transplant donor. The CDR3 bases are TGCAGCGTTGAAGATCCCGCAGGGGGGACAGATACGCAGTATTTT. This sequence encodes CSVEDPAGGTDTQYF.